This entry lists 27 T cell receptor beta chains sequenced from one sample in a study of blood T cell repertoires in COVID-19. TCRdb's copy holds only in-frame clones and misses some; the assay was immunoSEQ multiplex PCR. The table has approximately 92,000 clones, around 67% seen once; the top ten hold about 22%. The sample comprised peripheral blood. The source of these receptors is a woman between 55 and 75 years old in a cohort sampled during active or convalescent COVID-19.

The chain joins TRBV2 to TRBJ1-2; no clear D. This CDR3 is 16 amino acids long. With 2 bases removed from V and 6 bases from J, the gap between germline ends came to 19 bases. CDR1 and CDR2 (germline): SNHLY, FYNNEI. The CDR3 bases are TGTGCCAGCAGTGAAATTTCATTCACACCCTTGAATGGCTACACCTTC. It translates to CASSEISFTPLNGYTF. The variable domain in full, with the rest retrieved from reference TRBV2 and TRBJ1-2, is EPEVTQTPSHQVTQMGQEVILRCVPISNHLYFYWYRQILGQKVEFLVSFYNNEISEKSEIFDDQFSVERPDGSNFTLKIRSTKLEDSAMYFCASSEISFTPLNGYTFGSGTRLTVV.

J is TRBJ1-2 and V is TRBV6-5, with 8 bases aligning to TRBD1. The CDR3 is 14 amino acids. Trimming removed 6 bases from V and 4 bases from J; junction bases left unmatched: 7. Germline CDR1 and CDR2: MNHEY and SVGAGI. The CDR3 bases are TGTGCCAGCAGCAGACAGGGGTCTGGCTATGGCTACACCTTC. Translating gives CASSRQGSGYGYTF.

In its sample, this clone was seen once. This sequence joins TRBV4-1 and TRBJ2-3; 9 positions match TRBD1. The CDR3 is made up of 15 amino acids. With 4 bases clipped from V and 3 bases from J, the junction kept 5 bases outside the gene matches. Germline V gives CDR1 MGHRA, CDR2 YSYEKL. The CDR3 region has the DNA TGCGCCAGCAGCCGTCGACAGGGGGGGACAGATACGCAGTATTTT. This translates into CASSRRQGGTDTQYF.

The chain is built from TRBV28 and TRBJ1-6; D gene ambiguous. Germline CDR1 MDHEN, CDR2 SYDVKM. Trimming pared 5 bases from V and 0 bases from J, leaving 8 bases between. The CDR3 covers 15 residues. In DNA form, the CDR3 reads TGTGCCAGCAGTATGGCTCGCTCCTATAATTCACCCCTCCACTTT. Translated: CASSMARSYNSPLHF.

The V and J genes are TRBV9 and TRBJ2-7, with TRBD2 matching over 7 bases. V trimming: 2 bases; J trimming: 2 bases; junction bases outside the gene matches: 10. The CDR3 loop spans 16 amino acids. In germline, CDR1 is SGDLS, CDR2 YYNGEE. CDR3 region: CASSVLGSGAPYEQYF. CDR3 nucleotides: TGTGCCAGCAGCGTTTTAGGGAGCGGGGCACCCTACGAGCAGTACTTC.

For this clone: An end of the junction does not agree with germline; a read error may underlie this. V and J are TRBV7-7 and TRBJ2-5; no reliable D call. The CDR3 loop spans 13 amino acids. Germline V gene data show CDR1 as SSHAT and CDR2 as FNYEAQ (reference sequence). This CDR3 reads CASSLMPGETQYF. The CDR3 DNA sequence: TGTGCTAGCAGCTTAATGCCCGGAGAGACCCAGTACTTC.

The chain has TRBV19 and TRBJ2-1; possibly TRBD2 for D (6 bases). Germline V gene lookup returns CDR1 LNHDA and CDR2 SQIVND (reference sequence). This CDR3 region has 15 residues. V lost 0 bases and J 10 bases, leaving 16 bases between the germline ends. CDR3 coding DNA: TGTGCCAGTAGTATAGATCACGGGGGTAGGGGCGAGCAGTTCTTC. It specifies CASSIDHGGRGEQFF.

This chain uses TRBV18 with TRBJ2-1; 8 bases match TRBD2. V shed 2 bases and J 6 bases; nucleotides not matched to a gene: 24. CDR1 KGHSH and CDR2 LQKENI come from the germline V gene. The CDR3 totals 21 residues. The CDR3 bases are TGTGCCAGCTCACCAATATGGTGGGAGCGGGGGAGCCCCCGCCGGGGCAATGAGCAGTTCTTC. It translates to CASSPIWWERGSPRRGNEQFF.

V usage is TRBV5-1 and J usage is TRBJ1-4, with D possibly being TRBD1 (6 bases). The CDR3 loop spans 15 amino acids. Trimming took 3 bases from V and 0 from J, leaving 9 bases between them. CDR1 is SGHRS, CDR2 YFSETQ, per germline. This CDR3 is CASSSRQATNEKLFF. DNA for the CDR3: TGCGCCAGCAGCTCCCGACAGGCAACTAATGAAAAACTGTTTTTT.

The rearrangement joins TRBV9 to TRBJ1-1; D unresolved. Trimming took 4 bases from V and 5 from J, leaving 21 bases between them. Germline-derived CDR1 and CDR2 are SGDLS and YYNGEE. The CDR3 consists of 16 residues. The CDR3 loop reads CASSSTGAVRRTEAFF. As DNA, the CDR3 is TGTGCCAGCAGCTCAACGGGTGCAGTAAGGAGAACTGAAGCTTTCTTT.

This clone has just a few counts. The CDR3 nucleotides are TGCAGCGCCGAAAGGCAGGGGAACACTGAAGCTTTCTTT. It yields the protein CSAERQGNTEAFF. This chain joins TRBV29-1 and TRBJ1-1; D might be TRBD1 (5 bases). The germline gives CDR1 SQVTM, CDR2 ANQGSEA. Trimming took 7 bases from V and 1 from J, leaving 13 bases between them. There are 13 residues in the CDR3. The variable domain in full, completed from reference TRBV29-1 and TRBJ1-1, reads SAVISQKPSRDICQRGTSLTIQCQVDSQVTMMFWYRQQPGQSLTLIATANQGSEATYESGFVIDKFPISRPNLTFSTLTVSNMSPEDSSIYLCSAERQGNTEAFFGQGTRLTVV.

The chain is built from TRBV2 and TRBJ2-4; weak D call: TRBD2 (7 bases). Germline V gene lookup returns CDR1 SNHLY and CDR2 FYNNEI. The CDR3 has 15 residues. V lost 6 bases to trimming and J lost 0 bases, with 12 bases between them. The CDR3 loop is CASRGAGEAKNIQYF. CDR3 DNA: TGTGCCAGCAGGGGGGCGGGAGAAGCCAAAAACATTCAGTACTTC.

This chain connects TRBV4-3 to TRBJ2-7; the match to TRBD1 covers 8 bases. CDR1 and CDR2 (germline): LGHNA, YSLEER. The CDR3 spans 14 residues. V trimming: 1 base; J trimming: 4 bases; junction bases outside the gene matches: 3. The chain's CDR3 is CASSQATGVYEQYF. The CDR3 nucleotides read TGCGCCAGCAGCCAAGCGACAGGGGTTTACGAGCAGTACTTC.

V usage is TRBV4-1 and J usage is TRBJ2-3, with 8 bases aligning to TRBD1. J lost 0 bases, V lost 2 bases, and 7 bases had no gene match. The CDR3 totals 17 residues. From germline, CDR1 is MGHRA and CDR2 YSYEKL. Here the CDR3 DNA reads TGCGCCAGCAGCCAACAAATCGGGACAGGAAGCACAGATACGCAGTATTTT. Encoded protein: CASSQQIGTGSTDTQYF.

The V and J genes are TRBV4-1 and TRBJ1-2; maybe TRBD1 (5 bases). The germline V gene has CDR1 MGHRA and CDR2 YSYEKL. The CDR3 is 16 residues long. V was clipped by 0 bases and J by 7 bases, with 18 bases between them. CDR3 nucleotides: TGCGCCAGCAGCCAAGATCGGCAGGGTGTGTCGTTTGGCTACACCTTC. Translated: CASSQDRQGVSFGYTF.

V and J are TRBV10-3 and TRBJ2-1; maybe TRBD2 (7 bases). Germline lookup yields CDR1 ENHRY and CDR2 SYGVKD. CDR3 length: 15 amino acids. V lost 6 bases to trimming and J lost 9 bases, with 21 bases between them. CDR3 region: CAIRGGGIGFGEQFF. The CDR3 DNA reads TGTGCCATCAGGGGCGGGGGCATTGGGTTCGGTGAGCAGTTCTTC.

The chain links TRBV6-6 to TRBJ2-1; 7 bases line up with TRBD2. This CDR3 has 14 amino acids. Trimming took 6 bases from V and 6 from J; bases not matched to a gene: 8. The germline CDR1 and CDR2 sequences are MNHNY and SVGAGI (reference sequence). CDR3 loop: CASSFTGGFNEQFF. CDR3 DNA: TGTGCCAGCAGCTTCACCGGGGGGTTCAATGAGCAGTTCTTC.

A few counts support this clone. CDR3 region: CASSPLPLSSFNQPQHF. The DNA for the CDR3 is TGTGCCAGCAGCCCGCTTCCCCTGAGTTCCTTCAATCAGCCCCAGCATTTT. The genes are TRBV7-8 and TRBJ1-5; no definite D call. The CDR3 runs 17 residues. Germline CDR1 SGHVS, CDR2 FQNEAQ. The V gene lost 5 bases and the J gene lost 3 bases, with 20 bases spanning the gap.

The chain joins TRBV7-9 to TRBJ1-1, with 9 bases matching TRBD1. There are 17 residues in the CDR3. J was trimmed by 1 base and V by 3 bases; bases with no gene match: 9. Germline V gene data show CDR1 as SEHNR and CDR2 as FQNEAQ (reference sequence). CDR3 amino acids: CASSFRDRALGNTEAFF. DNA of the CDR3: TGTGCCAGCAGCTTCCGGGACAGGGCCCTGGGGAACACTGAAGCTTTCTTT.

V is TRBV20-1 and J is TRBJ2-5, with TRBD2 matching 15 bases. The CDR3 runs to 15 residues. Germline loops: CDR1 DFQATT, CDR2 SNEGSKA (reference sequence). Trimming cost V 3 bases and J 2 bases; bases outside gene matches: 1. CDR3 in amino acids: CSASGLAGGQETQYF. CDR3 nucleotides: TGCAGTGCTAGTGGACTAGCGGGGGGGCAAGAGACCCAGTACTTC.

The chain uses TRBV7-3 and TRBJ2-2; 8 bases match TRBD1. This CDR3 contains 14 residues. The junction had 5 bases not matched to a gene; V was cut back by 6 bases and J by 5 bases. CDR1 is SGHTA and CDR2 is FQGTGA in the germline V gene. This CDR3 is CASRTRQGTGELFF. Here the CDR3 DNA reads TGTGCCAGCAGAACCCGACAGGGGACCGGGGAGCTGTTTTTT.

The V call is TRBV6-5, the J call TRBJ2-2; 8 bases are shared with TRBD1. Trimming cost V 7 bases and J 7 bases; bases outside gene matches: 11. Looked up from germline, CDR1 is MNHEY and CDR2 is SVGAGI. CDR3 length equals 15 residues. The CDR3 protein is CASKMDRALGGELFF. DNA of the CDR3: TGTGCCAGCAAAATGGACAGGGCTCTTGGCGGGGAGCTGTTTTTT.

This chain connects TRBV9 to TRBJ1-1; 9 positions agree with TRBD1. CDR3 length: 19 residues. V was clipped by 4 bases and J by 1 base; unmatched bases: 17. The germline CDR1 and CDR2 sequences are SGDLS and YYNGEE. The chain's CDR3 is CASSYLTGGVSRGNTEAFF. The CDR3 DNA follows: TGTGCCAGCAGCTACCTTACAGGGGGCGTTTCCCGTGGGAACACTGAAGCTTTCTTT. The full variable domain, rest sourced from reference TRBV9 and TRBJ1-1, is DSGVTQTPKHLITATGQRVTLRCSPRSGDLSVYWYQQSLDQGLQFLIQYYNGEERAKGNILERFSAQQFPDLHSELNLSSLELGDSALYFCASSYLTGGVSRGNTEAFFGQGTRLTVV.

The chain has TRBV2 and TRBJ2-1; D unresolved. The CDR3 has 12 amino acids. V dropped 3 bases and J dropped 6 bases, with 6 bases sitting between them. CDR1 and CDR2 from the germline V gene are SNHLY and FYNNEI. The CDR3: CASSDRRNEQFF. The CDR3 DNA follows: TGTGCCAGCAGTGACAGGCGCAATGAGCAGTTCTTC.

The rearrangement uses TRBV19 and TRBJ2-7; unclear D gene. The CDR3 covers 15 residues. V lost 5 bases and J 7 bases, leaving 21 bases between the germline ends. Germline CDR1 reads LNHDA; CDR2 reads SQIVND (reference sequence). As DNA, the CDR3 is TGTGCCAGTAGTTCCCCAGGCGCTGCCTCGTGGGAGCAGTACTTC. This codes for CASSSPGAASWEQYF. Full variable domain (rest looked up from reference TRBV19 and TRBJ2-7): DGGITQSPKYLFRKEGQNVTLSCEQNLNHDAMYWYRQDPGQGLRLIYYSQIVNDFQKGDIAEGYSVSREKKESFPLTVTSAQKNPTAFYLCASSSPGAASWEQYFGPGTRLTVT.

The chain's CDR3 is CASSGALSYEQYF. DNA for the CDR3: TGTGCCAGCAGTGGGGCCCTAAGCTACGAGCAGTACTTC. This sequence joins TRBV6-6 and TRBJ2-7; TRBD1 is a possible D gene (5 bases). The CDR3 extends over 13 amino acids. The V and J ends lost 5 bases and 3 bases respectively, with 11 bases between them. CDR1 is MNHNY and CDR2 is SVGAGI in the germline V gene (reference sequence).

CDR3 region: CALSGGASGTQYF. CDR3 bases: TGTGCCCTGAGCGGGGGGGCCTCGGGTACGCAGTATTTT. The rearrangement joins TRBV10-3 to TRBJ2-3, with 10 bases fitting TRBD2. The trim removed 11 bases at V and 8 bases at J, leaving 10 bases unmatched. The CDR3 is made up of 13 amino acids. CDR1 ENHRY and CDR2 SYGVKD come from the germline V gene.